This T cell receptor (beta chain) was captured in a study of identical twins. General observations from the study: Out-of-frame beta chain sequences displayed weaker excess sharing between twins.

cDNA molecules carried unique molecular identifiers, and template switching added a universal primer site. MiXCR, run by TCRdb on the 5' RACE reads, gives a single entry per CDR3 protein. Among around 200,000 distinct CDR3 sequences listed, around 10% were seen once. This clonotype was recorded at least ten times. The antigen is undetermined. CDR1 DFQATT and CDR2 SNEGSKA come from the germline V gene (reference sequence). Trimming cost V 5 bases and J 4 bases; bases outside gene matches: 9. The CDR3 extends over 15 amino acids. This sequence originates from a woman younger than 35 in good health. Sequenced material: memory (CD45RO+) T cells sorted from blood. This chain uses TRBV20-1 with TRBJ2-5, with TRBD2 matching over 11 bases. The CDR3 loop is CSAERLAGGSETQYF. Here the CDR3 DNA reads TGCAGTGCTGAACGCTTAGCGGGAGGGTCAGAGACCCAGTACTTC.